Listed here are 17 T cell receptor beta chains from one sample, sequenced in a study of T cell repertoires in cytomegalovirus infection. Each CDR3 protein is one row after TCRdb ran MiXCR on the reads. The table records some 400,000 distinct CDR3 sequences, 15% to 20% of them present only once. Sample: PBMCs. The receptors here all came from a human donor in good health (CMV status not recorded). Some clones in this sample may be carry-over from other donors' samples.

The sample holds a few counts of this clonotype. The chain joins TRBV20-1 to TRBJ2-7; TRBD2 agrees at 8 bases. Germline values: CDR1 DFQATT, CDR2 SNEGSKA (reference sequence). Trimming at V came to 6 bases and at J to 6 bases, leaving 16 bases not matched to a gene. The CDR3 spans 15 residues. The CDR3 spells CSAGGGITGLGEQYF. CDR3 coding DNA: TGCAGTGCCGGGGGGGGCATAACGGGTTTGGGCGAGCAGTACTTC.

This clonotype has at least ten counts. The V and J genes are TRBV28 and TRBJ1-1, with 8 bases that match TRBD1. The CDR3 contains 16 residues. V gave up 5 bases and J gave up 0 bases; unmatched junction bases: 8. Germline CDR1 reads MDHEN; CDR2 reads SYDVKM. The CDR3 spells CASSAGTGRMNTEAFF. The DNA of the CDR3 is TGTGCCAGCAGTGCCGGGACAGGACGTATGAACACTGAAGCTTTCTTT.

This clonotype has a count of ten or more. The gene calls are TRBV4-2 and TRBJ1-2; D gene unclear. V was cut by 0 bases and J by 8 bases, with 13 bases left in between. CDR3 length equals 14 residues. CDR1 is LGHNA and CDR2 is YNFKEQ in the germline V gene. The CDR3 DNA sequence: TGTGCCAGCAGCCAAGAATCGGGTTCCGTGGGCTACACCTTC. This sequence encodes CASSQESGSVGYTF.

This chain links TRBV2 with TRBJ2-2, with a tentative D call TRBD1 (6 bases). The V end lost 3 bases, the J end lost 3 bases, and 8 bases lay between the germline ends. This CDR3 is built from 14 residues. Germline lookup yields CDR1 SNHLY and CDR2 FYNNEI. DNA for the CDR3: TGTGCCAGCAGTGACAGGACAGACACCGGGGAGCTGTTTTTT. Amino acids: CASSDRTDTGELFF.

This clonotype was seen repeatedly, ten times or more. The chain employs TRBV12-3 or TRBV12-4 and TRBJ2-7; D gene uncertain. V was pared by 7 bases and J by 6 bases, with 13 bases between. This CDR3 comprises 12 residues. The CDR3 spells CASTIPGFEQYF. The CDR3, as DNA: TGTGCCAGCACCATTCCGGGCTTCGAGCAGTACTTC.

This clonotype was seen a few times. J is TRBJ2-5 and V is TRBV5-4, with 7 positions matching TRBD2. CDR3 size: 15 residues. Germline V CDR1 and CDR2: SGHNT, YYREEE (reference sequence). The V gene end was trimmed by 5 bases and the J gene end by 1 base; junction bases not matched to a gene: 8. The CDR3 is CASSPSSGTQETQYF. The CDR3 DNA reads as TGTGCCAGCAGTCCCTCGAGCGGGACCCAAGAGACCCAGTACTTC.

This clonotype was detected many times. The gene calls are TRBV10-3 and TRBJ2-5; D is possibly TRBD2 (5 bases). Germline V gene data show CDR1 as ENHRY and CDR2 as SYGVKD. Trimming cost V 9 bases and J 4 bases, with 18 bases left between them. CDR3 length: 14 residues. The CDR3 is CAILPGSGRETQYF. Written as DNA, the CDR3 is TGTGCCATACTACCGGGATCTGGGCGAGAGACCCAGTACTTC.

This clonotype was detected many times. V gene TRBV7-9 combines with J gene TRBJ1-2; D remains unclear. Germline CDR1 and CDR2: SEHNR and FQNEAQ (reference sequence). The CDR3 contains 14 residues. Deletions cut 11 bases from V and 2 bases from J, with 18 bases between. The CDR3 protein is CAEVVLSFNYGYTF. CDR3 nucleotide sequence: TGTGCCGAAGTGGTCCTTTCTTTCAACTATGGCTACACCTTC.

This clonotype was seen many times. The V call is TRBV10-3, the J call TRBJ1-2, with 11 bases aligning to TRBD1. The V gene's germline CDR1 is ENHRY and CDR2 SYGVKD. The CDR3 loop spans 13 amino acids. J gave up 7 bases and V 10 bases, and 8 bases lay outside the gene matches. DNA of the CDR3: TGTGCCAGCCGAGGGACAGGGGGTATTGGCTACACCTTC. Amino acids: CASRGTGGIGYTF.

The rearrangement links TRBV5-4 to TRBJ2-1, with D perhaps matching TRBD2 (6 bases). The CDR3 contains 15 residues. The germline gives CDR1 SGHNT, CDR2 YYREEE (reference sequence). Trimming took off 9 bases at V and 0 bases at J, with 16 bases between the two ends. CDR3 coding DNA: TGTGCCACCCAGCTTGCGGGGAGCTCCTACAATGAGCAGTTCTTC. It yields the protein CATQLAGSSYNEQFF.

This clonotype showed up just once. The germline gene is not matched at one end of the junction; a read error may be the cause. The rearrangement uses TRBV7-2 and TRBJ1-6; the D gene is possibly TRBD1 (5 bases). The CDR3 is made up of 15 amino acids. Germline V gene data show CDR1 as SGHTA and CDR2 as FQGNSA. CDR3 in amino acids: CASSLGGSRDSPLQF. The CDR3 region has the DNA TGTGCCAGCAGCTTAGGGGGGTCGAGGGATTCACCCCTCCAGTTT.

The chain links TRBV2 to TRBJ2-5, with D unclear. Trimming left V 2 bases short and J 13 bases short, with 8 bases between. From germline, CDR1 is SNHLY and CDR2 FYNNEI. This CDR3 is 10 amino acids long. Written as DNA, the CDR3 is TGTGCCAGCAGTGAATTAGGGCTGTACTTC. Translation gives CASSELGLYF. Using reference TRBV2 and TRBJ2-5 for the parts outside the CDR3, the full variable domain is EPEVTQTPSHQVTQMGQEVILRCVPISNHLYFYWYRQILGQKVEFLVSFYNNEISEKSEIFDDQFSVERPDGSNFTLKIRSTKLEDSAMYFCASSELGLYFGPGTRLLVL.

This clonotype was counted only a few times. This rearrangement joins TRBV4-3 to TRBJ1-2; D gene unclear. This CDR3 contains 12 residues. The germline gives CDR1 LGHNA, CDR2 YSLEER. V was cut by 0 bases and J by 9 bases, with 8 bases left in between. The CDR3 coding sequence is TGCGCCAGCAGCCAAGACGGCCATAGCTACACCTTC. It encodes CASSQDGHSYTF.

The rearrangement uses TRBV2 and TRBJ2-1, with a tentative D call TRBD2 (6 bases). CDR1 is SNHLY, CDR2 FYNNEI, per germline. The CDR3 totals 14 residues. The V gene lost 4 bases and the J gene lost 16 bases, with 23 bases spanning the gap. For the CDR3, the DNA is TGTGCCAGCAGTGGCCTCCAGGGACTCAGCCCCCAATTCTTC. Amino acid sequence: CASSGLQGLSPQFF.

This clonotype was detected a few times. The gene calls are TRBV28 and TRBJ1-5, with 8 bases fitting TRBD1. The CDR3 is 14 residues long. V shed 2 bases and J 7 bases; nucleotides not matched to a gene: 4. CDR1 and CDR2 from the germline V gene are MDHEN and SYDVKM. CDR3 amino acids: CASSLDRGRQPQHF. DNA of the CDR3: TGTGCCAGCAGTTTAGACAGGGGAAGACAGCCCCAGCATTTT.

V gene TRBV10-3 combines with J gene TRBJ2-5, with 15 bases matching TRBD2. CDR1 is ENHRY and CDR2 is SYGVKD in the germline V gene. The CDR3 extends over 16 amino acids. J was trimmed by 0 bases and V by 10 bases; bases with no gene match: 6. The CDR3 DNA is TGTGCCACGGGACTAGCGGGGGGCCTAAACCAAGAGACCCAGTACTTC. Translation gives CATGLAGGLNQETQYF.

This clonotype was found a few times. The chain recombines TRBV6-6 with TRBJ2-1, with D tentatively TRBD1 or TRBD2 (6 bases each). CDR3 length: 15 amino acids. Germline V CDR1 and CDR2: MNHNY, SVGAGI (reference sequence). Trimming took off 7 bases at V and 4 bases at J, with 17 bases between the two ends. The CDR3 DNA reads as TGTGCCAGCAATTTACGGGGGACATTTTACAATGAGCAGTTCTTC. It is translated as CASNLRGTFYNEQFF.